Sequencing of this TCR beta chain was carried out in a study of cytomegalovirus exposure and HLA in healthy donors. PCR employed 60 Vbeta and 13 Jbeta primers. Sequencing was performed with immunoSEQ multiplex PCR; in TCRdb, only in-frame clones are kept and a portion is missing. Here the sample spans approximately 130,000 clones, approximately 85% being singletons. As concerns this clone: Its antigen is unknown. The sample has other DNA sequences that encode this CDR3 too.

Study-wide points: In vitro work confirmed that a few CMV-associated chains recognize CMV antigens.

V was clipped by 3 bases and J by 4 bases; unmatched bases: 2. The CDR3 runs to 13 residues. Per germline, CDR1 KGHSH and CDR2 LQKENI. Sequenced sample: PBMCs. The J gene is TRBJ1-2, the V gene TRBV18, with 7 nucleotides matching TRBD1. This TCR was recovered from a woman in her forties or fifties in good health and CMV-seropositive. DNA of the CDR3: TGTGCCAGCTCACCGGACAGGAGCTATGGCTACACCTTC. Translating gives CASSPDRSYGYTF.